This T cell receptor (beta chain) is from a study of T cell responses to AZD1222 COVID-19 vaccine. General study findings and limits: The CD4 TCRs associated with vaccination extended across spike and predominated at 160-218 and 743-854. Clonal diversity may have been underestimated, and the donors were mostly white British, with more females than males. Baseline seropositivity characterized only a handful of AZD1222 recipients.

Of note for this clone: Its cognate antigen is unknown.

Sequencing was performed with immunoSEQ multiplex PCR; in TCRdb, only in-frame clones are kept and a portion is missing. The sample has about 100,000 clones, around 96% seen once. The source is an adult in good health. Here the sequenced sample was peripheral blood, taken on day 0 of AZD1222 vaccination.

CDR3 nucleotide sequence: TGTGCCAGCAGAGACAGGGTCTTTGGCTACACCTTC. The encoded protein is CASRDRVFGYTF. The chain employs TRBV6-4 and TRBJ1-2; 7 bases are shared with TRBD1. Germline-derived CDR1 and CDR2 are MRHNA and SNTAGT. V shed 6 bases, J shed 7 bases, and the junction held 5 bases outside the gene matches. The CDR3 has 12 amino acids.